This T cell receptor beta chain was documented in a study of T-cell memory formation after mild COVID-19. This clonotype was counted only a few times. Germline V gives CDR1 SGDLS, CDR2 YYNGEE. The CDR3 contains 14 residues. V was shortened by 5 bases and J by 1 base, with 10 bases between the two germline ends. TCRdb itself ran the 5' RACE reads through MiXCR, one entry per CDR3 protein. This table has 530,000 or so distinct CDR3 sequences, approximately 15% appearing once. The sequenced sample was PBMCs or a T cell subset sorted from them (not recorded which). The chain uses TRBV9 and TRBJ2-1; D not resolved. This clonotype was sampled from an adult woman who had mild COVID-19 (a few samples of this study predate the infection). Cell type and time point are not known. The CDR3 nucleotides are TGTGCCAGCAGTCTCAAGGATTCCTACAATGAGCAGTTCTTC. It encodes CASSLKDSYNEQFF.